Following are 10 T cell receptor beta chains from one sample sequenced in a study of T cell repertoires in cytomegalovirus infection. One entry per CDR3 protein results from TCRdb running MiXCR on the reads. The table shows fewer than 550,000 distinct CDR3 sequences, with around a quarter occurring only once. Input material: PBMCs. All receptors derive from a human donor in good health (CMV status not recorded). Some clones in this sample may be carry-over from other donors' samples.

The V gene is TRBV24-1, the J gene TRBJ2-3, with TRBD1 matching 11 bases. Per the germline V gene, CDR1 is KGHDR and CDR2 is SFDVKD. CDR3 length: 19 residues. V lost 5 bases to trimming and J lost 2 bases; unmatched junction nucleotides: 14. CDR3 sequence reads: CATSVSALGTGGFTDTQYF. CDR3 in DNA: TGTGCCACCAGTGTCTCCGCGTTGGGGACAGGGGGATTCACAGATACGCAGTATTTT.

The CDR3 here is CASRTPASRNEQFF. The CDR3 coding sequence is TGTGCCAGCAGGACACCGGCTAGCCGAAATGAGCAGTTCTTC. This rearrangement joins TRBV5-6 to TRBJ2-1; the D gene is possibly TRBD2 (5 bases). V was pared by 5 bases and J by 7 bases, with 16 bases between. The CDR3 has 14 amino acids. CDR1 is SGHDT and CDR2 is YYEEEE in the germline V gene.

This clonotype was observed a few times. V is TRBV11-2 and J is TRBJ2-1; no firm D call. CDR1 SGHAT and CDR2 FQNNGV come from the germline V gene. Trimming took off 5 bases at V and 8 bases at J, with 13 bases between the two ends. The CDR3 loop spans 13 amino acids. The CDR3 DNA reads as TGTGCCAGCAGCGCCTCCCTAGTCCATGAGCAGTTCTTC. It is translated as CASSASLVHEQFF.

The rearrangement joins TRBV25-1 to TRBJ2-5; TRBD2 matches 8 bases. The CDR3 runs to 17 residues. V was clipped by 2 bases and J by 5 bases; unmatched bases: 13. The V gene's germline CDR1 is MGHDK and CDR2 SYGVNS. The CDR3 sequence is CASSELLGAGEEETQYF. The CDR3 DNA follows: TGTGCCAGCAGTGAACTACTGGGAGCGGGAGAGGAGGAGACCCAGTACTTC.

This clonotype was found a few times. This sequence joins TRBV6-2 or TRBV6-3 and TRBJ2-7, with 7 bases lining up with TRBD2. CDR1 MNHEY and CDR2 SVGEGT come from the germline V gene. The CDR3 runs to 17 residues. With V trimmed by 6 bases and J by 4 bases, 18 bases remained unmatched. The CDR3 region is CASSTFRPGGGPYEQYV. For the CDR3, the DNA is TGTGCCAGCAGCACGTTCCGACCGGGAGGTGGACCTTACGAGCAGTACGTC.

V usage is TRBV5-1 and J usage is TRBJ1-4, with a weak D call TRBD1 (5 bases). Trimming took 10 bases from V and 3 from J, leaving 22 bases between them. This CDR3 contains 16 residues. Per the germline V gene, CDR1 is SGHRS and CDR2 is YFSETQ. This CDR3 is CASQSLGGASNEKLFF. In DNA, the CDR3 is TGCGCCTCCCAGAGTTTAGGAGGGGCCTCTAATGAAAAACTGTTTTTT.

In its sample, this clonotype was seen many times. The CDR3 region is CASSFLGHSGNTIYF. CDR3 coding DNA: TGTGCCAGCAGCTTTCTGGGACACTCTGGAAACACCATATATTTT. V gene TRBV7-2 combines with J gene TRBJ1-3, with a possible D match to TRBD1 (6 bases). V was trimmed by 3 bases and J by 0 bases, leaving 9 bases between them. The CDR3 loop spans 15 amino acids. Germline V CDR1 and CDR2: SGHTA, FQGNSA. The whole variable domain, filled in from reference TRBV7-2 and TRBJ1-3, reads GAGVSQSPSNKVTEKGKDVELRCDPISGHTALYWYRQSLGQGLEFLIYFQGNSAPDKSGLPSDRFSAERTGGSVSTLTIQRTQQEDSAVYLCASSFLGHSGNTIYFGEGSWLTVV.

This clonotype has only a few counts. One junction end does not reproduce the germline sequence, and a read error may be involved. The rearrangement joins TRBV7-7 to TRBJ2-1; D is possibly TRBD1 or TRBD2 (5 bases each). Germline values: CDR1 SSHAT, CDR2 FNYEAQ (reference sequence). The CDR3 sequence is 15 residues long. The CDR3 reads CASSLESGSGSEQFF. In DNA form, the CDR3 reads TGTGCTAGCAGCTTAGAGTCAGGGTCGGGGAGTGAGCAGTTCTTC.

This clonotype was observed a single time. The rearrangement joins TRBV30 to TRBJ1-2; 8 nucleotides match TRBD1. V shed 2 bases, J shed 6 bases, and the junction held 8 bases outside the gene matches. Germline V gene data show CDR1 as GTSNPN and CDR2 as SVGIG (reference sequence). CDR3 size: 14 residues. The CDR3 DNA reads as TGTGCCTGGAGTCCTTGGACAGGGTCCCATGGCTACACCTTC. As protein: CAWSPWTGSHGYTF.

The CDR3 spells CASRAPGQGSYEQYF. CDR3 DNA: TGCGCCAGCAGAGCACCGGGACAGGGATCCTACGAGCAGTACTTC. The chain uses TRBV5-1 and TRBJ2-7; 9 bases fit TRBD1. The CDR3 is 15 residues long. The V gene end was trimmed by 5 bases and the J gene end by 1 base; junction bases not matched to a gene: 7. CDR1 and CDR2 (germline): SGHRS, YFSETQ.